The clone carrying this TCR beta chain was seen once. As yet, its antigen is unknown. This entry belongs to a study of OX40 agonist ivuxolimab in advanced cancers. About the study: Participants averaged about 60 years of age (range 23 to 79) and were roughly 83% male.

CDR3 length: 16 amino acids. Germline V gene lookup returns CDR1 SGHRS and CDR2 YFSETQ. V dropped 3 bases and J dropped 0; count of bases not matched to a gene: 6. Study-level findings and limits: With doses of 0.1 to 3.0 mg/kg, CD4+ and CD8+ blood T cells had undergone clonal expansion by week 6.

Sequencing was performed with immunoSEQ multiplex PCR; in TCRdb, only in-frame clones are kept and a portion is missing. The sample records over 90,000 clones, 94% being singletons. This TCR was sampled from an adult with an advanced solid tumor such as melanoma, head and neck, liver or kidney cancer. This material consisted of CD4+ or CD8+ T cells sorted from blood, taken in a trial of the OX40 agonist ivuxolimab. The genes are TRBV5-1 and TRBJ2-3, with 8 bases that match TRBD1. The DNA for the CDR3 is TGCGCCAGCAGCTCCGCAGGGGGCGCGAGCACAGATACGCAGTATTTT. Its protein is CASSSAGGASTDTQYF.